The present TCR beta chain was sequenced within a study of blood T cell repertoires in COVID-19. Study-level background: Acute and convalescent COVID-19 samples came from the United States, Italy and Spain. T cells, B-cell-depleted T cells, or PBMCs supplied cDNA or gDNA.

In the authors' methods: Reference gene primers were amplified, and this amplification served to estimate nucleated cell counts. TCRdb's copy holds only in-frame clones and misses some; the assay was immunoSEQ multiplex PCR. V, J and clone size are taken as reported in that table, and D and trimming were inferred from the DNA itself. The profile shows about 160,000 clones, 82% of them singletons. Sample: peripheral blood. This receptor was taken from a woman older than 75 with acute or convalescent COVID-19.

CDR3 coding DNA: TGTGCCAGCAGGGAGACAGGACTTGCTTCCTACGAGCAGTACTTC. This translates into CASRETGLASYEQYF. The chain carries TRBV2 and TRBJ2-7; perhaps TRBD1 as D (6 bases). The CDR3 sequence is 15 residues long. Trimming pared 6 bases from V and 1 base from J, leaving 16 bases between. Germline CDR1 is SNHLY and CDR2 is FYNNEI.